This T cell receptor beta chain was found in a study of blood T cell repertoires in COVID-19 (dated by TCRdb to 2019 to 2021). Regarding the complete study: Collaborator samples came from the United States, Italy and Spain and covered acute and convalescent phases of COVID-19. The prospective study material was composed of cDNA or gDNA derived from T cells, B-cell-depleted T cells, or PBMCs. Deeply sampled blood TCRbeta repertoires from subjects exposed to, actively infected with, or recovered from COVID-19 were included in the dataset. A freely available public database, intended as a resource for researchers studying the immune response to SARS-CoV-2, is where the repertoires were released. Samples were obtained from the ongoing ImmuneRACE study (first 160 participants) and from about 1,300 subjects provided by 6 global collaborators. The sample metadata nearly always contained a de-identified subject ID, COVID-19 status, age in years and sex. Where available, HLA class I and class II types were taken from metadata supplied by the sample provider and were not determined by assay-based typing.

V and J lose 8 bases and 4 bases, and a span of 20 bases separates them. CDR1 MDHEN and CDR2 SYDVKM are derived from the germline V gene. The CDR3 measures 15 amino acids from cysteine to phenylalanine. Just the 45-base CDR3 DNA is kept, in frame starting at base 1. Concerning this clone itself: Its antigen remains unidentified. One base away there is no much larger clone; base qualities are not given.

The immunoSEQ Assay, a bias-controlled multiplex PCR, was used to amplify TCRbeta CDR3 regions from genomic DNA. The authors' pipeline ran thus. The number of nucleated cells in each sample was estimated by amplification of reference gene primers within the assay. To quantify the absolute abundance of each unique TCRbeta CDR3 rearrangement, sequence reads were collapsed and filtered. For each sample, productive Simpson clonality was calculated as the square root of Simpson's diversity index over productive rearrangements. Imported from immuneACCESS, the table was reduced by TCRdb to in-frame sequences with V and J called. These copies leave out some clones; in studies compared against another copy, an unresolved V gene accounts for under half, and the cause of the remainder is not known. That table is the source of V, J and clone size, and D and trimming were worked out from the DNA. The sample profile shows 95,000 to 110,000 clones; 75% to 95% of them were found once. The ten top clones hold less than 1.5% of the sample.

Here is what the overall study found, with its caveats: Clinical and demographic metadata were provided uncurated, with the amount varying by source and participant.

The collaborating institutions used their own protocols to collect whole blood in K2EDTA tubes. For TCRbeta analysis, collaborators shipped samples as frozen whole blood, isolated PBMCs, or DNA extracted from either of those sample types. The V gene is TRBV28 and the J gene is TRBJ1-2, with no reliable assignment of the D segment. The origin of this receptor is a woman in her twenties or thirties with acute or convalescent COVID-19. Material for sequencing was peripheral blood. The sequenced DNA: TGTGCCAGCGATTCCCTCATAGAGGGTCGCTATGGCTACACCTTC. It translates as CASDSLIEGRYGYTF.